The text below deals with one TCR beta chain. Germline CDR1 and CDR2: MNHEY and SVGEGT. The CDR3 is 14 amino acids. The V gene lost 3 bases and the J gene lost 2 bases, with 8 bases spanning the gap. TCRdb fed the RT-PCR reads into MiXCR, producing one record per CDR3 protein. The data hold hundreds of thousands of distinct CDR3 sequences, with approximately 15% observed a single time. The origin of this receptor is a female donor in good health, serving as a healthy control. This rearrangement joins TRBV6-2 or TRBV6-3 to TRBJ1-5; D gene uncertain. Sequencing was done on a sample of memory CD4+ T cells from blood. CDR3 DNA: TGTGCCAGCAGTTATTGGCAGGGCAATCAGCCCCAGCATTTT. This translates into CASSYWQGNQPQHF.